The 19 T cell receptor beta chains presented below share a single source sample, sequenced in a study of cytomegalovirus exposure and HLA in healthy donors. PCR employed 60 Vbeta and 13 Jbeta primers. Repertoires were generated with immunoSEQ multiplex PCR, while TCRdb's copy carries only in-frame clones and drops some. The table lists 150,000 to 200,000 clones, 9.5% of them singletons. What was sequenced was PBMCs. These receptors were collected from a woman aged 30 to 39 in good health and CMV-seropositive.

J is TRBJ2-7 and V is TRBV19; 11 positions match TRBD1. V trimming: 5 bases; J trimming: 5 bases; junction bases outside the gene matches: 5. The CDR3 is made up of 14 amino acids. Per germline, CDR1 LNHDA and CDR2 SQIVND (reference sequence). The CDR3: CASSVGQGVDEQYF. The DNA for the CDR3 is TGTGCCAGTAGTGTGGGACAGGGGGTTGACGAGCAGTACTTC.

This clone appeared a few times. The V call is TRBV5-4, the J call TRBJ2-7; 8 bases map to TRBD2. CDR3 length: 15 residues. V lost 0 bases to trimming and J lost 3 bases; unmatched junction nucleotides: 5. Germline V lookup: CDR1 SGHNT, CDR2 YYREEE (reference sequence). This CDR3 reads CASSLAGGRGYEQYF. The CDR3, as DNA: TGTGCCAGCAGCTTGGCGGGGGGGAGAGGCTACGAGCAGTACTTC. Together with reference TRBV5-4 and TRBJ2-7, the CDR3 gives the full variable domain: ETGVTQSPTHLIKTRGQQVTLRCSSQSGHNTVSWYQQALGQGPQFIFQYYREEENGRGNFPPRFSGLQFPNYSSELNVNALELDDSALYLCASSLAGGRGYEQYFGPGTRLTVT.

This chain joins TRBV9 and TRBJ1-2, with D possibly being TRBD1 (5 bases). V was cut by 4 bases and J by 6 bases, with 16 bases left in between. Germline-derived CDR1 and CDR2 are SGDLS and YYNGEE. CDR3 length: 14 residues. The CDR3 region has the DNA TGTGCCAGCAGCCCCCAGACAGTCACGCATGGCTACACCTTC. Its protein product is CASSPQTVTHGYTF.

This clone was observed a handful of times. The chain's CDR3 is CASSLGQNMNTEAFF. In DNA, the CDR3 is TGCGCCAGCAGCTTGGGACAGAACATGAACACTGAAGCTTTCTTT. The rearrangement joins TRBV5-1 to TRBJ1-1; D possibly corresponds to TRBD1 (5 bases). V lost 0 bases, J lost 0 bases, and 9 bases lay in between. The CDR3 covers 15 residues. Germline values: CDR1 SGHRS, CDR2 YFSETQ.

This clone was detected only a few times. The chain carries TRBV5-5 and TRBJ1-3; no definite D call. V was shortened by 4 bases and J by 2 bases, with 13 bases between the two germline ends. This CDR3 has 15 residues. The germline gives CDR1 SGHKS, CDR2 YYEKEE (reference sequence). The CDR3, as DNA: TGTGCCAGCAGCGACCACGGGTTGCCTGGAAACACCATATATTTT. Protein: CASSDHGLPGNTIYF.

This clone appeared a few times. This rearrangement joins TRBV5-4 to TRBJ2-5, with unresolved D. The last part of the DNA fits TRBJ2-7 better; the J call may be wrong. Per germline, CDR1 SGHNT and CDR2 YYREEE (reference sequence). The CDR3 sequence is 12 residues long. CDR3 in DNA: TGTGCCAGCAGCTTAGAGGCCTACGAGCAGTACTTC. This translates into CASSLEAYEQYF.

This clone showed up just a few times. The V call is TRBV5-1, the J call TRBJ2-1; the match to TRBD2 covers 9 bases. Trimming took 7 bases from V and 1 from J; bases not matched to a gene: 9. The CDR3 extends over 16 amino acids. The germline CDR1 and CDR2 sequences are SGHRS and YFSETQ. CDR3 bases: TGCGCCAGCCGGAAAACTAGCGGGTCGTCCTACAATGAGCAGTTCTTC. This codes for CASRKTSGSSYNEQFF.

This clone appeared a few times. This chain joins TRBV5-6 and TRBJ2-5, with no clear D. The CDR3 length is 13 residues. V gave up 2 bases and J gave up 1 base, with 6 bases separating them. Germline V gives CDR1 SGHDT, CDR2 YYEEEE. In DNA form, the CDR3 reads TGTGCCAGCAGCTTATATCCCCAAGAGACCCAGTACTTC. This translates into CASSLYPQETQYF. Looking up the rest from reference TRBV5-6 and TRBJ2-5 gives the full variable domain: DAGVTQSPTHLIKTRGQQVTLRCSPKSGHDTVSWYQQALGQGPQFIFQYYEEEERQRGNFPDRFSGHQFPNYSSELNVNALLLGDSALYLCASSLYPQETQYFGPGTRLLVL.

V gene TRBV5-8 combines with J gene TRBJ2-2, with 11 positions matching TRBD2. Germline CDR1 SGHTS, CDR2 YDEGEE. V was pared by 1 base and J by 0 bases, with 2 bases of the junction left unmatched. This CDR3 spans 17 amino acids. The chain's CDR3 is CASSLMTSGANTGELFF. CDR3 in DNA: TGTGCCAGCAGCTTGATGACTAGCGGGGCGAACACCGGGGAGCTGTTTTTT.

The CDR3 is CATSAGGSTDTQYF. The CDR3 bases are TGTGCCACCTCAGCGGGAGGAAGCACAGATACGCAGTATTTT. The V call is TRBV6-4, the J call TRBJ2-3; 9 bases line up with TRBD2. V lost 10 bases to trimming and J lost 0 bases; unmatched junction nucleotides: 5. Germline V gene data show CDR1 as MRHNA and CDR2 as SNTAGT. This CDR3 comprises 14 residues.

The chain combines TRBV19 with TRBJ1-5, with D maybe TRBD1 (6 bases). The CDR3 covers 17 residues. The V end lost 1 base, the J end lost 1 base, and 14 bases lay between the germline ends. Per germline, CDR1 LNHDA and CDR2 SQIVND (reference sequence). CDR3 sequence: CASSIGRGARSNQPQHF. CDR3 bases: TGTGCCAGTAGTATAGGTCGGGGGGCGCGGAGCAATCAGCCCCAGCATTTT. The full variable domain, rest sourced from reference TRBV19 and TRBJ1-5, is DGGITQSPKYLFRKEGQNVTLSCEQNLNHDAMYWYRQDPGQGLRLIYYSQIVNDFQKGDIAEGYSVSREKKESFPLTVTSAQKNPTAFYLCASSIGRGARSNQPQHFGDGTRLSIL.

CDR3 residues: CASSGLQGADTDTQYF. The CDR3 DNA sequence: TGTGCCAGCAGCGGACTACAGGGGGCTGACACAGATACGCAGTATTTT. J is TRBJ2-3 and V is TRBV9, with 9 nucleotides matching TRBD1. V shed 3 bases and J 2 bases; nucleotides not matched to a gene: 7. This CDR3 contains 16 residues. Looked up from germline, CDR1 is SGDLS and CDR2 is YYNGEE.

In its sample, this clone was seen a few times. The chain recombines TRBV14 with TRBJ2-5; tentative D call: TRBD1 (5 bases). CDR3 size: 18 residues. V lost 0 bases and J lost 5, with 22 bases in between. Germline V gives CDR1 SGHDN, CDR2 FVKESK. The CDR3 here is CASSQDIPRAPWMETQYF. The CDR3, as DNA: TGTGCCAGCAGCCAAGATATCCCCAGGGCTCCCTGGATGGAGACCCAGTACTTC.

This sequence joins TRBV10-2 and TRBJ2-2, with 7 positions matching TRBD2. This CDR3 spans 17 amino acids. The trim removed 7 bases at V and 0 bases at J, leaving 11 bases unmatched. The germline gives CDR1 WSHSY, CDR2 SAAADI. CDR3 sequence reads: CASKILTSLSNTGELFF. Here the CDR3 DNA reads TGCGCCAGCAAGATCCTGACTAGCCTATCGAACACCGGGGAGCTGTTTTTT.

This chain links TRBV19 with TRBJ2-7, with unresolved D. V gave up 7 bases and J gave up 3 bases, with 4 bases separating them. CDR1 and CDR2 from the germline V gene are LNHDA and SQIVND (reference sequence). CDR3 length: 10 residues. CDR3 coding DNA: TGTGCCAGTACCCACTACGAGCAGTACTTC. Its protein product is CASTHYEQYF. The full variable domain, completed using reference TRBV19 and TRBJ2-7, is DGGITQSPKYLFRKEGQNVTLSCEQNLNHDAMYWYRQDPGQGLRLIYYSQIVNDFQKGDIAEGYSVSREKKESFPLTVTSAQKNPTAFYLCASTHYEQYFGPGTRLTVT.

The table lists this clone with a few counts. The chain is built from TRBV5-3 and TRBJ1-1, with TRBD1 matching 7 bases. TRBV5-3 is labeled an ORF, and its function is uncertain. The CDR3 consists of 15 residues. V shed 1 base and J 3 bases; nucleotides not matched to a gene: 6. CDR3: CARSLIRGRDTEAFF. The CDR3 DNA follows: TGTGCCAGAAGCTTGATTAGGGGGCGCGACACTGAAGCTTTCTTT.

The V and J genes are TRBV2 and TRBJ2-7, with 12 bases matching TRBD2. Germline V gives CDR1 SNHLY, CDR2 FYNNEI. The CDR3 is 14 residues long. Trimming cost V 6 bases and J 7 bases; bases outside gene matches: 7. The CDR3 nucleotides are TGTGCCAGCAGCTGGACTAGCGGGAAGCGGGAGCAGTACTTC. This codes for CASSWTSGKREQYF.

This clone was counted only a few times. The chain carries TRBV5-1 and TRBJ1-1, with 8 bases identical to TRBD1. J gave up 5 bases and V 2 bases, and 14 bases lay outside the gene matches. This CDR3 comprises 17 residues. CDR1 is SGHRS, CDR2 YFSETQ, per germline. CDR3 amino acids: CASSLSSQGARWTEAFF. The CDR3 DNA sequence: TGCGCCAGCAGCTTATCCTCCCAGGGGGCGCGTTGGACTGAAGCTTTCTTT.

The table lists this clone with a few counts. V usage is TRBV6-5 and J usage is TRBJ2-5; D possibly corresponds to TRBD2 (6 bases). The assigned J gene may be wrong: the sequence end matches TRBJ2-7 better. The germline V gene encodes CDR1 MNHEY and CDR2 SVGAGI. The CDR3 is made up of 11 amino acids. CDR3 loop: CASSRGYEQYF. CDR3 DNA: TGTGCCAGCTCACGGGGGTACGAGCAGTACTTC.